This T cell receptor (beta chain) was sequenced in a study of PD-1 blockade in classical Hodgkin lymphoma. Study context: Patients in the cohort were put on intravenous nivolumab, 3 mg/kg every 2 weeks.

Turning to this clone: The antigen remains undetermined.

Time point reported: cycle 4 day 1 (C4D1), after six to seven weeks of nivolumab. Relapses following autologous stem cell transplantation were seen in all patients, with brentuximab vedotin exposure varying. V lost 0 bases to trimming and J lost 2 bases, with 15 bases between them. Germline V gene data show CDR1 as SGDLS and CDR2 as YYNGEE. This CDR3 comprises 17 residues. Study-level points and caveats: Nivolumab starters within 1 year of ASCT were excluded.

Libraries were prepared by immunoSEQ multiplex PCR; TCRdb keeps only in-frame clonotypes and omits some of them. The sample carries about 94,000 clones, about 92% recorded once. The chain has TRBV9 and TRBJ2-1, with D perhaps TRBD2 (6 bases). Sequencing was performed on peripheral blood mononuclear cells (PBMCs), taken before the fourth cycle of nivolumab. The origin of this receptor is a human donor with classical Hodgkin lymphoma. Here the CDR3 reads CASSVAKGTATYNEQFF. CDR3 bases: TGTGCCAGCAGCGTAGCTAAGGGGACTGCCACCTACAATGAGCAGTTCTTC. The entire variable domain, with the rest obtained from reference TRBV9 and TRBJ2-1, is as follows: DSGVTQTPKHLITATGQRVTLRCSPRSGDLSVYWYQQSLDQGLQFLIQYYNGEERAKGNILERFSAQQFPDLHSELNLSSLELGDSALYFCASSVAKGTATYNEQFFGPGTRLTVL.